This T cell receptor (beta chain) was obtained from a study of T cells in Graves' hyperthyroidism and ophthalmopathy. Study observations and caveats: Ophthalmopathy and stable hyperthyroidism were told apart by a 13 V-J model.

Trimming removed 8 bases from V and 4 bases from J, with 5 bases in between. The CDR3 has 10 amino acids. Germline V gene lookup returns CDR1 SEHNR and CDR2 FQNEAQ (reference sequence). Amplification of TCR beta CDR3 regions used RNA as the template. Carried out on the TCR CDR3, a first-round RT-PCR used the HTBI primer set. TCRdb re-called the multiplex PCR reads through MiXCR, storing one row per CDR3 protein. The profile shows roughly 56,000 distinct CDR3 sequences, 40% to 55% of them singletons. About this clonotype itself: The target antigen is unknown.

The cohort's ophthalmopathy patients, a group with duration under 3 months, had a Clinical Activity Score of at least 3 and a NOSPECS grade of at least 4. Exclusions: uncontrolled infection, other autoimmune disease, pregnancy, lactation. V usage is TRBV7-9 and J usage is TRBJ2-5, with D unresolved. The sequenced sample consisted of blood. The source of this sequence is a woman aged 25 to 39 with Graves' ophthalmopathy. The CDR3 DNA reads as TGTGCCAGCGGTGGAGAGACCCAGTACTTC. Protein: CASGGETQYF.